The 30 T cell receptor beta chains in this list originate from one sample, sequenced in a study of long-term antiretroviral therapy in people with HIV. The assay used was immunoSEQ (version v3.0), run at survey level. Using immunoSEQ multiplex PCR, the repertoire was profiled, and TCRdb retains in-frame clones only, with some absent. The repertoire holds some 22,000 clones, with 70% to 85% as singletons. The source material was unsorted PBMCs, sampled 4.1 years after starting antiretroviral therapy. The receptors were sampled from a woman aged 40-49 years with HIV.

V is TRBV5-5 and J is TRBJ1-2; tentatively, D is TRBD1 (6 bases). In germline, CDR1 is SGHKS, CDR2 YYEKEE (reference sequence). This CDR3 spans 15 amino acids. The germline V and J ends were trimmed by 0 bases and 0 bases, with 9 bases remaining between them. CDR3 nucleotide sequence: TGTGCCAGCAGCTTGGGGACAGTGTCTAACTATGGCTACACCTTC. This encodes CASSLGTVSNYGYTF.

Only one count was recorded for this clone. The chain links TRBV6-5 to TRBJ1-2; D is unclear. This CDR3 is 15 amino acids long. V dropped 0 bases and J dropped 7 bases, with 15 bases sitting between them. Germline V gene sequence: CDR1 MNHEY, CDR2 SVGAGI. The CDR3 loop reads CASSYSSPRRTGYTF. The DNA of the CDR3 is TGTGCCAGCAGTTACTCGAGCCCCAGAAGGACTGGCTACACCTTC.

V is TRBV14 and J is TRBJ2-7; D gene unclear. CDR3 length equals 12 residues. Trimming left V 1 base short and J 4 bases short, with 5 bases between. Per germline, CDR1 SGHDN and CDR2 FVKESK. CDR3 in amino acids: CASSQGSYEQYF. For the CDR3, the DNA is TGTGCCAGCAGCCAAGGCTCTTACGAGCAGTACTTC.

The V call is TRBV2, the J call TRBJ2-1; 8 positions agree with TRBD1. CDR1 and CDR2 (germline): SNHLY, FYNNEI. The CDR3 has 15 residues. The J segment lost 0 bases and the V segment lost 9 bases, leaving 7 bases of the junction unmatched. CDR3 bases: TGTGCCAGGTTGGACAGGGTCAGCTCCTACAATGAGCAGTTCTTC. Translated: CARLDRVSSYNEQFF.

The J gene is TRBJ2-7, the V gene TRBV5-1; no firm D call. Germline loops: CDR1 SGHRS, CDR2 YFSETQ. The length of the CDR3 is 14 residues. The germline V and J ends were trimmed by 0 bases and 1 base, with 8 bases remaining between them. In DNA, the CDR3 is TGCGCCAGCAGCTTGGAAGTGGGTTCCTACGAGCAGTACTTC. Translated, it gives CASSLEVGSYEQYF.

The V gene is TRBV6-1, the J gene TRBJ2-1; D gene uncertain. The V gene lost 0 bases and the J gene lost 3 bases, with 12 bases spanning the gap. The germline V gene has CDR1 MNHNS and CDR2 SASEGT. The CDR3 consists of 16 residues. CDR3 sequence (DNA): TGTGCCAGCAGTGAAGCCATAGGGTGGGACTACAATGAGCAGTTCTTC. Translating it yields CASSEAIGWDYNEQFF.

V usage is TRBV9 and J usage is TRBJ2-7, with unresolved D. Trimming took 0 bases from V and 4 from J, leaving 8 bases between them. The CDR3 totals 13 residues. The V gene's germline CDR1 is SGDLS and CDR2 YYNGEE. The DNA of the CDR3 is TGTGCCAGCAGCGTAGATGGTACTTACGAGCAGTACTTC. This encodes CASSVDGTYEQYF.

V is TRBV5-8 and J is TRBJ1-5; D may be TRBD1 (6 bases). Trimming removed 0 bases from V and 5 bases from J, with 6 bases in between. Germline-derived CDR1 and CDR2 are SGHTS and YDEGEE. CDR3 length: 13 amino acids. The CDR3, as DNA: TGTGCCAGCAGCTTGGGGACAGATCAGCCCCAGCATTTT. Translating it yields CASSLGTDQPQHF. Full variable domain (rest looked up from reference TRBV5-8 and TRBJ1-5): EAGVTQSPTHLIKTRGQQATLRCSPISGHTSVYWYQQALGLGLQFLLWYDEGEERNRGNFPPRFSGRQFPNYSSELNVNALELEDSALYLCASSLGTDQPQHFGDGTRLSIL.

In this sample, this clone turned up a few times. This chain links TRBV27 with TRBJ2-5, with TRBD1 identical over 7 bases. V gave up 7 bases and J gave up 5 bases; unmatched junction bases: 13. The V gene's germline CDR1 is MNHEY and CDR2 SMNVEV (reference sequence). CDR3 size: 15 residues. The CDR3 DNA reads TGTGCCAGCAAGGTGGGACAGTCTGAGTGGGAGACCCAGTACTTC. Amino acid sequence: CASKVGQSEWETQYF.

The CDR3 DNA reads TGTGCCAGCAGTGTCCAGTGGGGAGATACGCAGTATTTT. Protein product: CASSVQWGDTQYF. The J gene is TRBJ2-3, the V gene TRBV6-4, with D hard to call. CDR3 length: 13 residues. Trimming took off 4 bases at V and 5 bases at J, with 10 bases between the two ends. Germline loops: CDR1 MRHNA, CDR2 SNTAGT.

The chain recombines TRBV29-1 with TRBJ2-2; D is ambiguous. Germline V lookup: CDR1 SQVTM, CDR2 ANQGSEA. The length of the CDR3 is 14 residues. The V gene lost 4 bases and the J gene lost 1 base, with 10 bases spanning the gap. CDR3 protein: CSVAGSLNTGELFF. Here the CDR3 DNA reads TGCAGCGTTGCTGGCAGCCTGAACACCGGGGAGCTGTTTTTT.

V and J are TRBV11-2 and TRBJ1-1; D might be TRBD1 (5 bases). Trimming left V 1 base short and J 2 bases short, with 17 bases between. Germline assignment: CDR1 SGHAT and CDR2 FQNNGV. This CDR3 has 17 residues. CDR3 amino acids: CASSLAGLGRTNTEAFF. The DNA for the CDR3 is TGTGCCAGCAGCTTAGCAGGGTTGGGCAGGACAAACACTGAAGCTTTCTTT.

The chain is built from TRBV14 and TRBJ2-2, with 7 bases that match TRBD1. Germline V gene sequence: CDR1 SGHDN, CDR2 FVKESK. This CDR3 comprises 21 residues. V lost 1 base and J lost 0; bases outside the gene matches: 17. CDR3 protein: CASSQVPWKGNRGSNTGELFF. Here the CDR3 DNA reads TGTGCCAGCAGCCAAGTCCCGTGGAAAGGCAACAGGGGTTCGAACACCGGGGAGCTGTTTTTT.

The CDR3 sequence is CASSPGDADTQYF. The CDR3 DNA sequence: TGTGCCAGCTCCCCAGGGGACGCAGATACGCAGTATTTT. The chain combines TRBV11-3 with TRBJ2-3, with D possibly matching TRBD1 (6 bases). Trimming left V 8 bases short and J 4 bases short, with 13 bases between. Germline loops: CDR1 SGHNT, CDR2 YENEEA. The CDR3 has 13 residues.

This clone has a single count. The V and J genes are TRBV5-5 and TRBJ1-2; no firm D call. V was clipped by 0 bases and J by 4 bases, with 10 bases between them. This CDR3 is 14 amino acids long. Germline CDR1 reads SGHKS; CDR2 reads YYEKEE (reference sequence). The CDR3 bases are TGTGCCAGCAGCTTGGTAGGTCCTCCCTATGGCTACACCTTC. Encoded protein: CASSLVGPPYGYTF.

This sequence joins TRBV10-2 and TRBJ2-3; possibly TRBD1 or TRBD2 for D (5 bases each). V lost 7 bases and J 4 bases, leaving 15 bases between the germline ends. Germline-derived CDR1 and CDR2 are WSHSY and SAAADI. The length of the CDR3 is 14 residues. CDR3 amino acids: CASIRGVGADTQYF. As DNA, the CDR3 is TGCGCCAGCATCCGAGGGGTAGGCGCAGATACGCAGTATTTT.

The chain has TRBV6-1 and TRBJ2-7; 10 bases align to TRBD1. This CDR3 comprises 14 residues. The junction had 2 bases not matched to a gene; V was cut back by 6 bases and J by 0 bases. Germline CDR1 reads MNHNS; CDR2 reads SASEGT. Here the CDR3 reads CASRDRGSSYEQYF. CDR3 nucleotides: TGTGCCAGCAGGGACAGGGGGAGCTCCTACGAGCAGTACTTC.

The chain carries TRBV9 and TRBJ2-7, with 10 positions matching TRBD1. The CDR3 spans 16 residues. The V gene's germline CDR1 is SGDLS and CDR2 YYNGEE. Trimming cost V 0 bases and J 4 bases; bases outside gene matches: 7. The CDR3 nucleotides are TGTGCCAGCAGCGTAGGGACCGGGACAGGGGATTACGAGCAGTACTTC. Translation: CASSVGTGTGDYEQYF.

V usage is TRBV7-2 and J usage is TRBJ2-1; D gene uncertain. This CDR3 region has 13 residues. The germline CDR1 and CDR2 sequences are SGHTA and FQGNSA. Trimming cost V 5 bases and J 8 bases, with 13 bases left between them. CDR3 sequence: CASSQNPQHEQFF. CDR3 nucleotide sequence: TGTGCCAGCAGCCAAAACCCCCAGCATGAGCAGTTCTTC. The whole variable domain, remainder taken from reference TRBV7-2 and TRBJ2-1, is GAGVSQSPSNKVTEKGKDVELRCDPISGHTALYWYRQSLGQGLEFLIYFQGNSAPDKSGLPSDRFSAERTGGSVSTLTIQRTQQEDSAVYLCASSQNPQHEQFFGPGTRLTVL.

The J gene is TRBJ2-2, the V gene TRBV7-9; the D is unclear. Deletions cut 5 bases from V and 2 bases from J, with 15 bases between. Germline V CDR1 and CDR2: SEHNR, FQNEAQ (reference sequence). This CDR3 spans 16 amino acids. CDR3 bases: TGTGCCAGCAGCCCCCCCCTGTCCATCAACACCGGGGAGCTGTTTTTT. Its protein is CASSPPLSINTGELFF.

This clone was picked up one time. An end of the junction does not agree with germline; a read error may underlie this. The rearrangement links TRBV7-6 to TRBJ2-1; weak D call: TRBD2 (7 bases). Germline-derived CDR1 and CDR2 are SGHVS and FNYEAQ. The CDR3 extends over 14 amino acids. The CDR3: CASTLGGDYNEQFF. Here the CDR3 DNA reads TGTGCCAGCACCTTAGGGGGGGACTACAATGAGCAGTTCTTC.

The rearrangement uses TRBV7-2 and TRBJ2-3, with TRBD2 identical over 8 bases. Germline CDR1 reads SGHTA; CDR2 reads FQGNSA. This CDR3 contains 14 residues. Trimming cost V 5 bases and J 4 bases; bases outside gene matches: 5. The CDR3 spells CASSTGLAADTQYF. CDR3 nucleotides: TGTGCCAGCAGCACCGGACTAGCAGCAGATACGCAGTATTTT.

The DNA for the CDR3 is TGTGCCTGGAGGAAATTAGCGGGGGGGGTCGGCGATGAGCAGTTCTTC. Translation: CAWRKLAGGVGDEQFF. The chain combines TRBV30 with TRBJ2-1, with 11 positions matching TRBD2. This CDR3 comprises 16 residues. The ends lost 3 bases at V and 8 bases at J; junction bases unmatched: 12. Germline assignment: CDR1 GTSNPN and CDR2 SVGIG (reference sequence).

The rearrangement joins TRBV7-9 to TRBJ2-7; 8 nucleotides agree with TRBD2. Germline lookup yields CDR1 SEHNR and CDR2 FQNEAQ (reference sequence). V gave up 5 bases and J gave up 3 bases; unmatched junction bases: 3. The CDR3 totals 13 residues. The CDR3: CASSAGTSYEQYF. In DNA form, the CDR3 reads TGTGCCAGCAGCGCCGGGACTAGCTACGAGCAGTACTTC. Drawing the rest from reference TRBV7-9 and TRBJ2-7, the complete variable domain is DTGVSQNPRHKITKRGQNVTFRCDPISEHNRLYWYRQTLGQGPEFLTYFQNEAQLEKSRLLSDRFSAERPKGSFSTLEIQRTEQGDSAMYLCASSAGTSYEQYFGPGTRLTVT.

This clone was counted once. The V and J genes are TRBV4-3 and TRBJ2-5; D is unresolved. Germline CDR1 is LGHNA and CDR2 is YSLEER. The V gene lost 0 bases and the J gene lost 5 bases, with 7 bases spanning the gap. The CDR3 loop spans 13 amino acids. This chain's CDR3 is CASSQDLLETQYF. The CDR3 coding sequence is TGCGCCAGCAGCCAAGATTTATTGGAGACCCAGTACTTC.

The V gene is TRBV4-3, the J gene TRBJ2-3; TRBD2 agrees at 7 bases. With V trimmed by 4 bases and J by 4 bases, 11 bases remained unmatched. CDR1 and CDR2 (germline): LGHNA, YSLEER. The CDR3 runs 16 residues. DNA for the CDR3: TGCGCCAGCAGCCCTGTCCGGACGAGCGGGGCAGATACGCAGTATTTT. It is translated as CASSPVRTSGADTQYF.

V and J are TRBV19 and TRBJ1-1, with 7 bases aligning to TRBD1. Germline CDR1 is LNHDA and CDR2 is SQIVND (reference sequence). The length of the CDR3 is 12 residues. V lost 9 bases to trimming and J lost 4 bases; unmatched junction nucleotides: 5. CDR3 nucleotide sequence: TGTGCCAGCACAGGGGAATCCACTGAAGCTTTCTTT. Encoded protein: CASTGESTEAFF.

The J gene is TRBJ2-7, the V gene TRBV30; D is ambiguous. The V gene lost 3 bases and the J gene lost 0 bases, with 12 bases spanning the gap. This CDR3 is built from 14 residues. Germline V CDR1 and CDR2: GTSNPN, SVGIG (reference sequence). The CDR3 loop is CAWRRWESSYEQYF. The CDR3 region has the DNA TGTGCCTGGAGAAGGTGGGAAAGCTCCTACGAGCAGTACTTC.

V and J are TRBV30 and TRBJ1-3; 9 bases agree with TRBD1. This CDR3 spans 16 amino acids. The V and J ends lost 5 bases and 0 bases, in that order; junction bases with no gene match: 8. In germline, CDR1 is GTSNPN, CDR2 SVGIG (reference sequence). CDR3 region: CAWSGTGIISGNTIYF. CDR3 coding DNA: TGTGCCTGGTCCGGGACAGGGATTATCTCTGGAAACACCATATATTTT.

V gene TRBV30 combines with J gene TRBJ2-7; tentatively, D is TRBD2 (5 bases). V gave up 2 bases and J gave up 2 bases, with 10 bases separating them. The CDR3 is made up of 13 amino acids. The V gene's germline CDR1 is GTSNPN and CDR2 SVGIG (reference sequence). This chain's CDR3 is CAWSKGAPYEQYF. DNA of the CDR3: TGTGCCTGGAGTAAGGGAGCTCCCTACGAGCAGTACTTC.